The clone carrying this T cell receptor beta chain was counted a single time. The data were obtained in a study of T cells in Graves' hyperthyroidism and ophthalmopathy. Germline V lookup: CDR1 DFQATT, CDR2 SNEGSKA (reference sequence). CDR3 length equals 16 residues. V shed 3 bases, J shed 0 bases, and the junction held 5 bases outside the gene matches. Amplification targeted TCR beta CDR3 regions from RNA transcripts. The TCR CDR3 first-round RT-PCR relied on the HTBI primer set. One entry per CDR3 protein results from TCRdb running MiXCR on the multiplex PCR reads. The data contain fewer than 650,000 distinct CDR3 sequences, approximately 14% of them singletons.

Sequenced: blood. This sequence was found in a young woman with Graves' ophthalmopathy. The rearrangement uses TRBV20-1 and TRBJ2-3; TRBD2 matches at 11 bases. CDR3 nucleotide sequence: TGCAGTGCTAGCGGGACTAGCGGAGCTAGCACAGATACGCAGTATTTT. This sequence encodes CSASGTSGASTDTQYF.